Shown below are 24 T cell receptor beta chains from a single sample sequenced in a study of OX40 agonist ivuxolimab in advanced cancers. The protocol used for the library was the immunoSEQ multiplex PCR assay. TCRdb's version of the immuneACCESS table is confined to in-frame rearrangements and falls short of the full clone set. An unresolved V gene accounts for under half of the shortfall where checked; the remainder is of unknown origin. The sample has some 40,000 clones on record, about nine tenths of them singletons. Clones ranked in the top ten supply 35% to 45% of the sample. The sample was CD4+ or CD8+ T cells sorted from blood, taken in a trial of the OX40 agonist ivuxolimab. The receptor source for this set is an adult with an advanced solid tumor such as melanoma, head and neck, liver or kidney cancer.

The rearrangement uses TRBV18 and TRBJ2-5; no clear D. CDR3 length: 14 amino acids. V was trimmed by 0 bases and J by 5 bases, leaving 10 bases between them. Looked up from germline, CDR1 is KGHSH and CDR2 is LQKENI. The chain's CDR3 is CASSPPGPWETQYF. Written as DNA, the CDR3 is TGTGCCAGCTCACCACCGGGTCCTTGGGAGACCCAGTACTTC.

V gene TRBV4-1 combines with J gene TRBJ2-7, with a possible D match to TRBD2 (7 bases). Germline V gene sequence: CDR1 MGHRA, CDR2 YSYEKL. V lost 0 bases to trimming and J lost 5 bases, with 20 bases between them. CDR3 length: 17 residues. In DNA, the CDR3 is TGCGCCAGCAGCCAAGAGATGGGGGGGCCCCCGCCTCACGAGCAGTACTTC. Encoded protein: CASSQEMGGPPPHEQYF.

The V and J genes are TRBV27 and TRBJ2-3, with 7 positions matching TRBD1. Trimming cost V 3 bases and J 6 bases; bases outside gene matches: 6. CDR3 length equals 14 residues. The germline CDR1 and CDR2 sequences are MNHEY and SMNVEV (reference sequence). CDR3 sequence (DNA): TGTGCCAGCAGTTTTACAGGGGTGGGCGATACGCAGTATTTT. Translating gives CASSFTGVGDTQYF.

This clone was found once. The V gene is TRBV5-6, the J gene TRBJ2-5; the match to TRBD2 covers 14 bases. The V segment lost 1 base and the J segment 5 bases; nucleotides outside the gene matches: 7. CDR1 SGHDT and CDR2 YYEEEE come from the germline V gene. CDR3 length equals 17 residues. The CDR3 protein is CASSLKTSGGAVETQYF. DNA of the CDR3: TGTGCCAGCAGCTTGAAGACTAGCGGGGGGGCCGTGGAGACCCAGTACTTC.

This clone was observed once. This chain uses TRBV28 with TRBJ1-2, with 8 bases matching TRBD1. The length of the CDR3 is 15 residues. V lost 5 bases and J lost 4; bases outside the gene matches: 9. The V gene's germline CDR1 is MDHEN and CDR2 SYDVKM. CDR3 nucleotides: TGTGCCAGCAGTGAGGACAGGGATGGAGTCTATGGCTACACCTTC. Its translation: CASSEDRDGVYGYTF.

This sequence joins TRBV5-1 and TRBJ2-1; a possible D gene is TRBD2 (5 bases). V gave up 2 bases and J gave up 7 bases, with 13 bases separating them. This CDR3 is 14 amino acids long. CDR1 SGHRS and CDR2 YFSETQ come from the germline V gene. CDR3 nucleotide sequence: TGCGCCAGCAGCTTTAGGACTCTCGGGAATGAGCAGTTCTTC. Amino acid sequence: CASSFRTLGNEQFF. The whole variable domain, filled in from reference TRBV5-1 and TRBJ2-1, reads KAGVTQTPRYLIKTRGQQVTLSCSPISGHRSVSWYQQTPGQGLQFLFEYFSETQRNKGNFPGRFSGRQFSNSRSEMNVSTLELGDSALYLCASSFRTLGNEQFFGPGTRLTVL.

The chain is built from TRBV4-2 and TRBJ2-7; D may be TRBD2 (7 bases). CDR1 LGHNA and CDR2 YNFKEQ come from the germline V gene. Deletions cut 0 bases from V and 0 bases from J, with 18 bases between. CDR3 size: 18 residues. The CDR3 here is CASSQEGGPGTPSYEQYF. CDR3 DNA sequence: TGTGCCAGCAGCCAAGAGGGGGGGCCCGGGACGCCCTCCTACGAGCAGTACTTC.

The chain uses TRBV19 and TRBJ1-1, with D tentatively TRBD1 (6 bases). CDR1 is LNHDA and CDR2 is SQIVND in the germline V gene (reference sequence). This CDR3 is 14 amino acids long. Deletions cut 5 bases from V and 7 bases from J, with 17 bases between. This CDR3 is CASSVTGTFLEAFF. As DNA, the CDR3 is TGTGCCAGTAGTGTTACAGGGACCTTCCTTGAAGCTTTCTTT.

The count of this clone is one. This CDR3 is CAWSDLGRREQYF. The CDR3 DNA reads TGTGCCTGGAGTGACCTGGGGAGGCGCGAGCAGTACTTC. This chain joins TRBV30 and TRBJ2-7, with D possibly matching TRBD2 (6 bases). The CDR3 is 13 amino acids. Trimming took 1 base from V and 6 from J, leaving 13 bases between them. The germline gives CDR1 GTSNPN, CDR2 SVGIG (reference sequence). The full variable domain, its missing parts supplied by reference TRBV30 and TRBJ2-7, is SQTIHQWPATLVQPVGSPLSLECTVEGTSNPNLYWYRQAAGRGLQLLFYSVGIGQISSEVPQNLSASRPQDRQFILSSKKLLLSDSGFYLCAWSDLGRREQYFGPGTRLTVT.

The V call is TRBV6-1, the J call TRBJ2-7; D might be TRBD1 or TRBD2, each matching 6 bases. V was trimmed by 0 bases and J by 3 bases, leaving 9 bases between them. CDR1 and CDR2 from the germline V gene are MNHNS and SASEGT. The CDR3 has 14 amino acids. CDR3: CASSEAGGHYEQYF. The CDR3 nucleotides are TGTGCCAGCAGTGAAGCGGGGGGCCACTACGAGCAGTACTTC.

V usage is TRBV7-9 and J usage is TRBJ1-2; D is unclear. Trimming took off 1 base at V and 4 bases at J, with 10 bases between the two ends. Germline CDR1 SEHNR, CDR2 FQNEAQ (reference sequence). The CDR3 length is 14 residues. The DNA of the CDR3 is TGTGCCAGCAGCTTAGAGAACATTGGCTATGGCTACACCTTC. This sequence encodes CASSLENIGYGYTF.

This chain links TRBV6-5 with TRBJ1-4; a possible D gene is TRBD1 (5 bases). The V and J ends lost 3 bases and 8 bases respectively, with 16 bases between them. Germline V CDR1 and CDR2: MNHEY, SVGAGI. The CDR3 covers 15 residues. Here the CDR3 reads CASSYGQGSVEKLFF. In DNA, the CDR3 is TGTGCCAGCAGTTATGGTCAGGGTTCGGTAGAAAAACTGTTTTTT.

The V call is TRBV7-9, the J call TRBJ2-1; 10 nucleotides align to TRBD2. The trim removed 7 bases at V and 6 bases at J, leaving 12 bases unmatched. Germline V gene sequence: CDR1 SEHNR, CDR2 FQNEAQ (reference sequence). This CDR3 is built from 16 residues. CDR3 bases: TGTGCCAGCAACGACCAAAGCGGGGGGGCTATCAATGAGCAGTTCTTC. Amino acids: CASNDQSGGAINEQFF.

This clone was seen only once. This chain links TRBV15 with TRBJ2-3, with TRBD2 identical over 7 bases. CDR3 size: 17 residues. V trimming: 4 bases; J trimming: 2 bases; junction bases outside the gene matches: 12. Germline V gives CDR1 LNHNV, CDR2 YYDKDF (reference sequence). CDR3 bases: TGTGCCACCAGCACAGCCTCCGGGACTATACCCACAGATACGCAGTATTTT. Amino acid sequence: CATSTASGTIPTDTQYF.

The J gene is TRBJ2-5, the V gene TRBV5-1; possible D gene TRBD2, 5 bases. Germline lookup yields CDR1 SGHRS and CDR2 YFSETQ. Trimming left V 4 bases short and J 5 bases short, with 12 bases between. The length of the CDR3 is 13 residues. The DNA for the CDR3 is TGCGCCAGCAGCCGGCGGTCGGGGGAGACCCAGTACTTC. This codes for CASSRRSGETQYF.

V usage is TRBV13 and J usage is TRBJ2-7; perhaps D is TRBD1 or TRBD2 (5 bases each). The CDR3 contains 12 residues. CDR1 is PRHDT and CDR2 is FYEKMQ in the germline V gene (reference sequence). Trimming removed 5 bases from V and 13 bases from J, with 18 bases in between. The CDR3 spells CASSTSQGRGYF. CDR3 in DNA: TGTGCCAGCAGCACGAGCCAGGGACGGGGTTACTTC.

The V gene is TRBV15, the J gene TRBJ1-1; D not resolved. This CDR3 comprises 11 residues. Germline assignment: CDR1 LNHNV and CDR2 YYDKDF (reference sequence). V dropped 0 bases and J dropped 6 bases, with 2 bases sitting between them. CDR3 in DNA: TGTGCCACCAGCAGAGAGGCTGAAGCTTTCTTT. Translated, it gives CATSREAEAFF.

The chain is built from TRBV5-1 and TRBJ1-2; D uncertain. The CDR3 is 16 amino acids. Germline V gene sequence: CDR1 SGHRS, CDR2 YFSETQ. V was cut by 1 base and J by 4 bases, with 17 bases left in between. CDR3 sequence: CASSLPAGGDTYGYTF. In nucleotides, the CDR3 is TGCGCCAGCAGCTTGCCGGCAGGCGGTGACACCTATGGCTACACCTTC.

The chain carries TRBV5-4 and TRBJ2-7; D unclear. The V and J ends lost 0 bases and 0 bases respectively, with 4 bases between them. The CDR3 contains 13 residues. Per the germline V gene, CDR1 is SGHNT and CDR2 is YYREEE (reference sequence). CDR3 region: CASSLESSYEQYF. As DNA, the CDR3 is TGTGCCAGCAGCTTGGAAAGCTCCTACGAGCAGTACTTC.

This clone was detected only once. This chain joins TRBV27 and TRBJ1-1; 7 bases fit TRBD1. Trimming took 6 bases from V and 2 from J; bases not matched to a gene: 3. In germline, CDR1 is MNHEY, CDR2 SMNVEV (reference sequence). This CDR3 is 13 amino acids long. Written as DNA, the CDR3 is TGTGCCAGCAGCAGGGGGGGTAACACTGAAGCTTTCTTT. The encoded protein is CASSRGGNTEAFF.

The chain carries TRBV2 and TRBJ2-2; D is possibly TRBD1 (5 bases). Between the trimmed V and J ends, which lost 6 bases and 1 base, there was a span of 15 bases. CDR1 is SNHLY and CDR2 is FYNNEI in the germline V gene. The CDR3 extends over 16 amino acids. The CDR3 spells CASSEWGFLNTGELFF. In DNA form, the CDR3 reads TGTGCCAGCAGCGAATGGGGCTTCTTGAACACCGGGGAGCTGTTTTTT. Full variable domain (outside the CDR3, taken from reference TRBV2 and TRBJ2-2): EPEVTQTPSHQVTQMGQEVILRCVPISNHLYFYWYRQILGQKVEFLVSFYNNEISEKSEIFDDQFSVERPDGSNFTLKIRSTKLEDSAMYFCASSEWGFLNTGELFFGEGSRLTVL.

The rearrangement uses TRBV30 and TRBJ1-2; 7 nucleotides agree with TRBD1. J was trimmed by 4 bases and V by 2 bases; bases with no gene match: 7. The CDR3 spans 14 residues. Germline values: CDR1 GTSNPN, CDR2 SVGIG (reference sequence). The CDR3 loop reads CAWSPTGASYGYTF. CDR3 nucleotides: TGTGCCTGGAGTCCAACAGGGGCCTCCTATGGCTACACCTTC.

V usage is TRBV19 and J usage is TRBJ2-7; a possible D gene is TRBD2 (5 bases). The CDR3 runs 15 residues. CDR1 and CDR2 (germline): LNHDA, SQIVND (reference sequence). V was clipped by 3 bases and J by 6 bases, with 18 bases between them. In DNA form, the CDR3 reads TGTGCCAGTAGTATCGGCGGGTCACTATTCGGCGAGCAGTACTTC. Its translation: CASSIGGSLFGEQYF.

As concerns this clone: The junction departs from germline at one end; a sequencing error may be responsible. V gene TRBV7-7 combines with J gene TRBJ2-7; D gene unclear. The germline V gene has CDR1 SSHAT and CDR2 FNYEAQ (reference sequence). The CDR3 extends over 14 amino acids. CDR3: CASSLSPSSYEQHF. The CDR3 coding sequence is TGTGCTAGCAGCTTATCCCCCAGTTCCTACGAGCAGCACTTC.